This TCR beta chain was retrieved from a study of post-analysis software for immune sequencing data. In the study overall: In terms of disease course, relapsing-remitting, secondary progressive and progressive-relapsing multiple sclerosis were included.

Notes on the study in general: Those samples that were prepared in the same batch co-clustered strongly by F measure. Relative to controls, patients with multiple sclerosis showed significantly lower normalized Chao1 diversity. Comparison of patients with controls showed about 5 TRBV segments more frequent in patients, TRBV5-6, TRBV5-1 and TRBV20-1 among them.

This clonotype was detected a few times. As yet, its antigen is unknown. Trimming took 6 bases from V and 0 from J; bases not matched to a gene: 8. The CDR3 sequence is 15 residues long. CDR1 DFQATT and CDR2 SNEGSKA come from the germline V gene (reference sequence). Unique molecular identifiers had been added to the TCR beta cDNA libraries. T cells numbering about 0.95 to 10 million gave rise to some 520,000 cDNA molecules. TCRdb itself ran the PCR reads through MiXCR, one entry per CDR3 protein. The table includes almost 700,000 distinct CDR3 sequences, 59% detected once. Source material: blood. V gene TRBV20-1 combines with J gene TRBJ2-3, with 8 positions matching TRBD2. The clonotype originates from a girl between 2 and 10 years old with multiple sclerosis. CDR3 in amino acids: CSAPNSGTSTDTQYF. DNA of the CDR3: TGCAGTGCCCCAAATAGCGGGACTAGCACAGATACGCAGTATTTT.